This passage covers 7 T cell receptor beta chains from one sample sequenced in a study of T cells after posttransplantation cyclophosphamide. Using immunoSEQ multiplex PCR, the repertoire was profiled, and TCRdb retains in-frame clones only, with some absent. The sample carries tens of thousands of clones, approximately 78% recorded once. Busulfan-fludarabine conditioning, marrow transplant, and cyclophosphamide on days +3 and +4 were administered. The source was CD4+ T cells sorted from blood, collected roughly 1,900 days after a stem cell transplant with posttransplant cyclophosphamide. These receptors all come from a female patient aged 40-50 years who received an allogeneic stem cell transplant from a related donor, was CMV-positive, and had no GVHD. Some T cells here may be from the graft donor.

The count of this clone is one. The rearrangement links TRBV29-1 to TRBJ2-7; 8 bases match TRBD2. V was clipped by 5 bases and J by 0 bases; unmatched bases: 12. This CDR3 region has 16 residues. Germline lookup yields CDR1 SQVTM and CDR2 ANQGSEA. CDR3 coding DNA: TGCAGCGTTTCCGGGTGGAGCGGGGGATTCTCCTACGAGCAGTACTTC. Its protein is CSVSGWSGGFSYEQYF.

In DNA, the CDR3 is TGTGCCAGCAGTTCTAGCGGCACAGGGATGAACACTGAAGCTTTCTTT. Protein: CASSSSGTGMNTEAFF. The V and J genes are TRBV6-5 and TRBJ1-1; D perhaps matches TRBD1 (6 bases). Germline V gene sequence: CDR1 MNHEY, CDR2 SVGAGI. CDR3 length: 16 residues. The ends were cut back, 4 bases at V and 0 bases at J, with 15 bases in the middle.

The genes are TRBV5-1 and TRBJ1-2; D gene ambiguous. Germline V gives CDR1 SGHRS, CDR2 YFSETQ. The CDR3 is made up of 14 amino acids. V was trimmed by 2 bases and J by 2 bases, leaving 10 bases between them. The CDR3 sequence: CASSLMTTNYGYTF. The CDR3 region has the DNA TGCGCCAGCAGCTTAATGACAACCAACTATGGCTACACCTTC.

J is TRBJ1-4 and V is TRBV4-3, with TRBD1 matching over 9 bases. CDR3 size: 16 residues. Germline V lookup: CDR1 LGHNA, CDR2 YSLEER. V lost 2 bases to trimming and J lost 4 bases; unmatched junction nucleotides: 5. Here the CDR3 reads CASSQNRGQGNEKLFF. In nucleotides, the CDR3 is TGCGCCAGCAGCCAAAACAGGGGGCAAGGTAATGAAAAACTGTTTTTT.

This rearrangement joins TRBV29-1 to TRBJ2-6, with D tentatively TRBD1 (6 bases). This CDR3 is built from 16 residues. Trimming shortened V by 0 bases and J by 2 bases, and 11 bases separated the two germline ends. CDR1 is SQVTM, CDR2 ANQGSEA, per germline. The CDR3 region is CSVEDLSGAGANVLTF. The CDR3 DNA reads as TGCAGCGTTGAAGATTTGTCAGGGGCTGGGGCCAACGTCCTGACTTTC.

Only one count was recorded for this clone. This sequence joins TRBV11-2 and TRBJ2-7, with 10 bases fitting TRBD1. V lost 6 bases and J lost 3; bases outside the gene matches: 5. Germline V gives CDR1 SGHAT, CDR2 FQNNGV. This CDR3 has 14 amino acids. The CDR3 loop is CASRSTGGGYEQYF. CDR3 bases: TGTGCCAGCAGGTCGACAGGGGGCGGCTACGAGCAGTACTTC.

This clone was observed once. The rearrangement uses TRBV27 and TRBJ1-5; 10 bases line up with TRBD1. Looked up from germline, CDR1 is MNHEY and CDR2 is SMNVEV (reference sequence). The trim removed 0 bases at V and 6 bases at J, leaving 5 bases unmatched. The CDR3 covers 16 residues. CDR3 amino acids: CASSLSDRGGTQPQHF. As DNA, the CDR3 is TGTGCCAGCAGTTTATCGGACAGGGGGGGTACTCAGCCCCAGCATTTT.